The T cell receptor (beta chain) described here comes from a study of control samples from healthy donors and cancer patients. V gave up 6 bases and J gave up 3 bases, with 18 bases separating them. Germline CDR1 SGHAT, CDR2 FQDESV (reference sequence). The CDR3 is 15 residues long. TCRdb keeps only in-frame clones here, not all; method: immunoSEQ multiplex PCR. Of fewer than 90,000 clones listed, 94% are singletons. The chain carries TRBV11-1 and TRBJ2-7; the D gene is possibly TRBD2 (5 bases). The receptor was derived from a woman aged 40 to 50 in good health. What was sequenced was blood. CDR3 DNA: TGTGCCAGCAGTCTGAACGGGGAACCCCTCTACGAGCAGTACTTC. Its translation is CASSLNGEPLYEQYF.